These T cell receptor beta chains were read from a single sample in a study of CXCR3-negative and CXCR3-positive naive CD8 T cells. For each CDR3 protein, TCRdb gives one entry from its re-call of the 5' RACE reads, without DNA. The specimen's table records about 110,000 distinct CDR3 sequences. Input material: naive CXCR3+ CD8+ T cells from blood. These TCRs come from a human donor in good health. Some clones in this sample may be carry-over from other donors' samples. The CDR3 runs from the conserved cysteine through the conserved F or W.

>TRBV28|TRBJ2-7
CASSSRGFLSYEQYF
>TRBV7-9|TRBJ2-7
CASSPITISGQGHDEQYF
>TRBV6-4|TRBJ2-7
CASSFGAGYEQYF
>TRBV13|TRBJ1-1
CASSLARLNTEAFF
>TRBV11-2|TRBJ2-1
CASSLALAGDYNEQFF
>TRBV12-3/TRBV12-4|TRBJ1-1
CASSLAGATEAFF
>TRBV10-2|TRBJ2-4
CASSSRGGEFKNIQYF
>TRBV7-8|TRBJ2-7
CASSLTPGQEIYEQYF
>TRBV30|TRBJ1-1
CAWSTGDHTEAFF
>TRBV4-2|TRBJ2-1
CASSLSGTGSGNEQFF
>TRBV30|TRBJ1-1
CAWSGRQGNTEAFF
>TRBV28|TRBJ2-2
CASSTRDSNTGELFF
>TRBV7-2|TRBJ1-1
CASSYGWGAEAFF
>TRBV6-5|TRBJ2-2
CASGDRDRGLAGELFF
>TRBV6-5|TRBJ1-1
CATLQRGSEAFF
>TRBV2|TRBJ2-2
CASTFELDRPNTGELFF
>TRBV7-9|TRBJ2-3
CASSRAGSHTDTQYF
>TRBV20-1|TRBJ2-7
CSARDRGQGGRAYEQYF
>TRBV29-1|TRBJ2-7
CSVESGNYEQYF
>TRBV7-6|TRBJ2-1
CASSLHRGHNEQFF
>TRBV11-1|TRBJ1-2
CASGLGYGYTF
>TRBV28|TRBJ2-5
CASSSVAGEQETQYF
>TRBV28|TRBJ2-1
CASSATAGGWEQFF
>TRBV9|TRBJ1-5
CASSVIPGRPQHF
>TRBV11-2|TRBJ1-5
CASSTDRDSNQPQHF
>TRBV6-5|TRBJ2-5
CASSYGWTEETQYF
>TRBV5-6|TRBJ2-7
CASSPLAGPSYEQYF
>TRBV11-2|TRBJ2-1
CASSLVTLAGRNERFF
>TRBV11-2|TRBJ2-3
CASSLGEGTHTDTQYF
>TRBV28|TRBJ2-5
CASSSSLAGVLETQYF
>TRBV5-1|TRBJ2-7
CASSQGQVSYEQYF
>TRBV9|TRBJ2-7
CASSPLPYEQYF
>TRBV7-9|TRBJ2-1
CASSGIGGGYNEQFF
>TRBV7-9|TRBJ2-7
CASSPRPREQYF
>TRBV28|TRBJ1-1
CASSFLRGYTEAFF
>TRBV11-3|TRBJ1-6
CASSSRDGNSVLHF
>TRBV7-6|TRBJ1-2
CASSLTGTDSYGYTF
>TRBV10-3|TRBJ2-7
CAMGTSGYEQYF
>TRBV2|TRBJ2-3
CASSESGGGTDTQYF
>TRBV6-1|TRBJ1-2
CASSEGQGSGYYGYTF